This T cell receptor (beta chain) was retrieved from a study of CD8+CD57+ T cells in acquired aplastic anemia. Profiles of TCR beta VDJ and CDR3 were generated from a genomic DNA template. TCRdb re-called the reads through MiXCR, storing one row per CDR3 protein. The sample shows roughly 200,000 distinct CDR3 sequences, 65% of them seen only once. Individuals selected for sequencing had exhibited CD8+CD57+ cell expansion on flow cytometry. Deletions cut 4 bases from V and 0 bases from J, with 9 bases between. CDR1 is DFQATT and CDR2 is SNEGSKA in the germline V gene (reference sequence). CDR3 length: 13 amino acids.

The sample consisted of sorted CD4+, CD8+, or CD8+CD57+ T cells (not recorded which) from PBMCs. This receptor was identified in a human donor with aplastic anemia. V usage is TRBV20-1 and J usage is TRBJ1-1; D is unresolved. DNA for the CDR3: TGCAGTGCTATAACAGAGATGAACACTGAAGCTTTCTTT. Its translation is CSAITEMNTEAFF.